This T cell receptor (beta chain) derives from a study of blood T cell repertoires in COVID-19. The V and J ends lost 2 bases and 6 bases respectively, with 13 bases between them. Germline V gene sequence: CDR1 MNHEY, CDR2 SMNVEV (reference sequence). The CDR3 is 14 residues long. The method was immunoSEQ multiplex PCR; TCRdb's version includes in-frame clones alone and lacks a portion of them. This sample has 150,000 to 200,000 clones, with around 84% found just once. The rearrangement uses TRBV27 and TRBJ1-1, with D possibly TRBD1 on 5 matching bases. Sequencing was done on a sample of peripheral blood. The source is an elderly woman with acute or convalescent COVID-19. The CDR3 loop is CASSLSRGGPEAFF. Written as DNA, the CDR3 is TGTGCCAGCAGTTTAAGTCGGGGGGGACCTGAAGCTTTCTTT.